This T cell receptor beta chain was obtained from a study of Ad26.COV2.S vaccination and SARS-CoV-2 variants. Study context: Among those in the COV1001 Ad26.COV2.S trial arm was the donor.

Findings of the study overall: Substantial breadth in spike-specific CD8+ and CD4+ T cell responses was reportedly seen after vaccination.

Of note for this clone: What it binds is unknown.

The ends lost 8 bases at V and 5 bases at J; junction bases unmatched: 11. Germline V gene lookup returns CDR1 MNHEY and CDR2 SMNVEV (reference sequence). The CDR3 consists of 14 residues. The treatment was: some 19 received Ad26.COV2.S at low or high dose, single or two shots; 5 received placebo; per-sample allocation not given. The samples were gathered on day 63 after the first injection of vaccine or placebo. Boston supplied an adult donor aged 18-55 years. TCRdb's table, derived via immunoSEQ multiplex PCR, lists solely in-frame clones and lacks some. The table has 380,000 or so clones, about 83% seen once.

The sequenced sample was peripheral blood, obtained in a trial of Ad26.COV2.S vaccine versus placebo. This chain uses TRBV27 with TRBJ2-7, with 8 bases fitting TRBD2. The receptor comes from a person between 18 and 65 years old who received the Ad26.COV2.S COVID-19 vaccine or a placebo. The CDR3 sequence is CASPSGGGNHEQYF. CDR3 DNA: TGTGCCAGCCCAAGCGGGGGAGGGAACCACGAGCAGTACTTC.